The following is a TCR beta chain sequence with its context. This clonotype was counted many times. No cognate antigen has been identified for it. One base away there is no much larger clone; base qualities are not given. The entry originates in a study of T cells in Graves' hyperthyroidism and ophthalmopathy (dated by TCRdb to between 2018 and 2021). As for the study more broadly: Peripheral blood was sampled at the time of initial diagnosis, prior to any treatment. To identify distinguishing TCR V-J signatures, a discovery cohort of around 100 patients was used, comprising some 45 with Graves' ophthalmopathy and 57 with stable Graves' hyperthyroidism. Whether ophthalmopathy could be predicted prospectively was tested in an independent validation cohort made up of fewer than 20 hyperthyroidism patients plus 17 patients who later progressed to ophthalmopathy. For training and testing, the 100 patients in the discovery cohort were randomly divided in a 7:3 ratio. In addition, the study compared T-cell repertoires in thyroid tissue and in blood from roughly 6 Graves' hyperthyroidism patients. After blood sampling, hyperthyroidism patients were treated with methimazole at a starting dose of 30 mg daily, and ophthalmopathy patients were treated with high-dose intravenous methylprednisolone. The paper describes TCR Vbeta CDR3 sequencing of more than 120 peripheral blood samples, made up of around 41 ophthalmopathy patients, 70 to 75 hyperthyroidism patients and roughly 17 progressor patients. The investigation overall reported the following: In validation, the model predicted progression to ophthalmopathy with approximately 70% sensitivity and 72% to 85% specificity, a median of 6.5 months before onset. In cross-validation, a model built on a 13 V-J signature told ophthalmopathy apart from stable hyperthyroidism with 85% to 90% sensitivity and approximately 84% specificity, and in testing the same model reached 80%/75%. Most expanded thyroid clonotypes (frequency above 0.001) were also detected in blood, a finding suggesting that blood repertoires may reflect thyroid immune responses. Sample size was not statistically predetermined, and blinding of investigators to group allocation was not performed.

CDR1 and CDR2 are read off the germline V gene (reference sequence) as SEHNR and FQNEAQ. V is cut by 5 bases and J by 6 bases, and the space between the germline ends is 9 bases. The CDR3 numbers 12 residues from cysteine through phenylalanine. The DNA shown is the 36-base CDR3, in frame from base 1. The hyperthyroidism patients were between 18 and 65 years old and newly diagnosed, with a disease duration of less than 2 months. Any patient with an uncontrolled infection, another autoimmune disease, pregnancy or lactation was excluded. Diagnoses were based on clinical symptoms, serum thyroxine and TRAb, thyroid ultrasound and orbital computed tomography. Blood from progressor patients was drawn when they were first diagnosed with hyperthyroidism, before any ophthalmopathy symptoms appeared. Ficoll-Paque density gradient centrifugation was used to isolate PBMCs from 8.5 to 10 ml of fresh peripheral blood. Patients classed as progressors first received a Graves' hyperthyroidism diagnosis and then went on to develop ophthalmopathy during follow-up. Total RNA was extracted using Trizol reagent, and RNA quality was assessed on an Agilent 2100 Bioanalyzer.

The TCR beta CDR3 regions were amplified from RNA transcripts. For the first round of RT-PCR on the TCR CDR3, the HTBI primer set was used together with the Qiagen OneStep RT-PCR kit. Libraries were constructed in a second round of multiplex PCR, after which size selection and purification were performed. The libraries were sequenced on an Illumina HiSeq2000 using paired-end 100 bp reads. Regarding the original processing steps: SOAPnuke was used to process the raw data, throwing out any read that contained adapters or uncalled bases, had a mean Phred below 15, or lacked an exact constant-primer or identifier match. High-quality paired reads were merged using COPE v1.2.5, and each unique nucleotide sequence was defined as a clonotype. Clonotypes were aligned to IMGT TRBV, TRBD and TRBJ reference segments using MiTCR v1.1. The analysis included only V-J combinations with a frequency above 0.0001, which together covered around 99% of the repertoires. The TCS score was defined as F50 (clonal expansion) divided by E x V (chaos), with BLOSUM62-based TCRdist calculated between CDR3 peptides within each V-J. Welch's t-statistics and random forest reduced around 510 V-J features to fewer than 15, which were used in a naive Bayes classifier (R e1071). TCRdb reprocessing: public reads trimmed at Q25 with fastp, clones called with MiXCR, in-frame beta chains kept. Every entry covers one CDR3 protein and lists the most common genes and DNA from its rows. TCRdb, not the original authors, processed these V and J calls. Here the sample has a few hundred thousand distinct CDR3 sequences; 13% occur a single time. The top ten constitute 20% of the sample.

The chain is assembled from TRBV7-9 and TRBJ2-3; the D gene is unclear. Sample: blood. This sequence originates from a man under 40 with Graves' hyperthyroidism that later progressed to Graves' ophthalmopathy. This receptor has the CDR3 CASSPEADTQYF. The base sequence is TGTGCCAGCAGCCCAGAGGCGGATACGCAGTATTTT. When the CDR3 is completed using the reference TRBV7-9 and TRBJ2-3 genes on either side, the full variable domain is DTGVSQNPRHKITKRGQNVTFRCDPISEHNRLYWYRQTLGQGPEFLTYFQNEAQLEKSRLLSDRFSAERPKGSFSTLEIQRTEQGDSAMYLCASSPEADTQYFGPGTRLTVL.